This T cell receptor beta chain was identified in a study of blood T cell repertoires in COVID-19. With 4 bases clipped from V and 2 bases from J, the junction kept 14 bases outside the gene matches. The CDR3 loop spans 17 amino acids. Germline V gene lookup returns CDR1 SGHRS and CDR2 YFSETQ. Sequencing was performed with immunoSEQ multiplex PCR; in TCRdb, only in-frame clones are kept and a portion is missing. The sample has some 45,000 clones, roughly 89% seen once. This TCR was recovered from a man between 60 and 70 years old with active COVID-19. The V gene is TRBV5-1, the J gene TRBJ2-5; 7 bases fit TRBD1. The sequenced sample consisted of peripheral blood. CDR3 region: CASSPTGSKTGQETQYF. CDR3 in DNA: TGCGCCAGCAGCCCGACAGGGTCAAAAACCGGTCAAGAGACCCAGTACTTC.